The next 30 T cell receptor beta chains were all read from a single sample in a study of blood T cell repertoires in COVID-19. The data were produced by immunoSEQ multiplex PCR, yet TCRdb's version contains in-frame clones alone and is incomplete. The table includes roughly 280,000 clones, nearly 90% detected once. The material sequenced was PBMCs or T cells enriched from blood (not recorded which). The origin of the receptors is a woman aged 60 to 75 who had recovered from COVID-19.

This clone was counted once. This chain joins TRBV30 and TRBJ1-1; D not resolved. This CDR3 spans 11 amino acids. V lost 7 bases to trimming and J lost 3 bases, with 9 bases between them. The germline V gene encodes CDR1 GTSNPN and CDR2 SVGIG (reference sequence). The CDR3 is CASMDYTEAFF. The DNA for the CDR3 is TGTGCCTCCATGGACTACACTGAAGCTTTCTTT.

The rearrangement uses TRBV1 and TRBJ1-2. TRBV1 is deemed a pseudogene. The CDR3 consists of 15 residues. The CDR3, as DNA: TGCACCAGCAGCGGGGGGGCGGACACCAGCTATGGCTACACCTTC. It codes for CTSSGGADTSYGYTF.

This sequence joins TRBV19 and TRBJ2-7, with D perhaps TRBD1 (7 bases). This CDR3 region has 16 residues. Trimming removed 6 bases from V and 2 bases from J, with 20 bases in between. The germline V gene encodes CDR1 LNHDA and CDR2 SQIVND (reference sequence). DNA of the CDR3: TGTGCCAGTAGGCCCGCCGGGGGACAGTCCCCCTACGAGCAGTACTTC. Encoded protein: CASRPAGGQSPYEQYF.

The chain joins TRBV7-8 to TRBJ2-5, with 10 bases lining up with TRBD1. This CDR3 has 15 residues. The V and J ends lost 6 bases and 1 base, in that order; junction bases with no gene match: 5. CDR1 and CDR2 from the germline V gene are SGHVS and FQNEAQ. CDR3 in DNA: TGTGCCAGCAGACGACAGGGGGCGATCCAAGAGACCCAGTACTTC. Its protein product is CASRRQGAIQETQYF.

This clone was seen just once. The chain employs TRBV6-1 and TRBJ1-4; 7 bases map to TRBD1. CDR1 is MNHNS and CDR2 is SASEGT in the germline V gene. Trimming took 5 bases from V and 4 from J; bases not matched to a gene: 10. The CDR3 is 16 amino acids. CDR3 sequence reads: CASSKVTGAFNEKLFF. The CDR3 DNA reads TGTGCCAGCAGTAAAGTCACAGGGGCCTTTAATGAAAAACTGTTTTTT.

The chain joins TRBV28 to TRBJ2-7; TRBD1 is a possible D gene (6 bases). Trimming shortened V by 7 bases and J by 5 bases, and 18 bases separated the two germline ends. This CDR3 comprises 14 residues. In germline, CDR1 is MDHEN, CDR2 SYDVKM. The CDR3 loop reads CASIQRQGSHEQYF. Written as DNA, the CDR3 is TGTGCCAGCATCCAGCGGCAGGGGTCCCACGAGCAGTACTTC.

The J gene is TRBJ2-3, the V gene TRBV28; D is unresolved. This CDR3 region has 13 residues. Germline V gene data show CDR1 as MDHEN and CDR2 as SYDVKM. Trimming pared 6 bases from V and 2 bases from J, leaving 9 bases between. The chain's CDR3 is CASRRHHTDTQYF. The CDR3 nucleotides are TGTGCCAGCAGACGACATCACACAGATACGCAGTATTTT.

This chain uses TRBV6-5 with TRBJ2-7; the D gene is possibly TRBD1 (7 bases). The germline CDR1 and CDR2 sequences are MNHEY and SVGAGI. The CDR3 totals 14 residues. Trimming cost V 6 bases and J 3 bases, with 15 bases left between them. The CDR3 is CASRPNRGGYEQYF. CDR3 in DNA: TGTGCCAGCAGACCTAACAGGGGAGGCTACGAGCAGTACTTC.

This clone has just one count. The DNA for the CDR3 is TGTGCCAGTATCGGGGGGACAGGGGGCCCACCTGTTCCGCAGTTCTTC. This sequence encodes CASIGGTGGPPVPQFF. The chain is built from TRBV2 and TRBJ2-1; 12 bases fit TRBD1. V lost 9 bases to trimming and J lost 12 bases; unmatched junction nucleotides: 18. There are 16 residues in the CDR3. In germline, CDR1 is SNHLY, CDR2 FYNNEI.

This sequence joins TRBV11-2 and TRBJ2-5, with a weak D call TRBD2 (6 bases). Germline V CDR1 and CDR2: SGHAT, FQNNGV. V lost 4 bases to trimming and J lost 2 bases, with 8 bases between them. The CDR3 totals 13 residues. CDR3 sequence reads: CASSWGLQETQYF. CDR3 DNA: TGTGCCAGCAGCTGGGGACTTCAAGAGACCCAGTACTTC.

The chain combines TRBV11-1 with TRBJ1-6, with D maybe TRBD1 (5 bases). Germline CDR1 reads SGHAT; CDR2 reads FQDESV (reference sequence). The ends were cut back, 2 bases at V and 14 bases at J, with 13 bases in the middle. The CDR3 is made up of 13 amino acids. For the CDR3, the DNA is TGTGCCAGCAGCTTAAGGTCCCGGGGGGCCCTCCACTTT. It encodes CASSLRSRGALHF.

The chain has TRBV9 and TRBJ1-6; no clear D. Germline V lookup: CDR1 SGDLS, CDR2 YYNGEE. This CDR3 spans 14 amino acids. V was trimmed by 5 bases and J by 5 bases, leaving 11 bases between them. This chain's CDR3 is CASRGTDHNSPLHF. The CDR3 DNA is TGTGCCAGCAGGGGCACAGACCATAATTCACCCCTCCACTTT.

This CDR3 reads CASSFTWEAGNTIYF. DNA for the CDR3: TGCGCCAGCAGCTTTACGTGGGAGGCTGGAAACACCATATATTTT. The genes are TRBV5-1 and TRBJ1-3; D gene uncertain. In germline, CDR1 is SGHRS, CDR2 YFSETQ. The CDR3 is made up of 15 amino acids. The V gene lost 2 bases and the J gene lost 2 bases, with 11 bases spanning the gap.

The chain carries TRBV3-1 (or the pseudogene TRBV3-2) and TRBJ1-3, with D uncertain. CDR3 length: 15 amino acids. Trimming cost V 4 bases and J 4 bases, with 14 bases left between them. CDR1 and CDR2 from the germline V gene are LGHDT and YNNKEL (reference sequence). CDR3 in amino acids: CASSLGRSVGNTIYF. CDR3 DNA: TGTGCCAGCAGCCTCGGCCGCAGCGTAGGAAACACCATATATTTT.

In this sample, this clone turned up a few times. V is TRBV13 and J is TRBJ2-7; D gene uncertain. The V gene's germline CDR1 is PRHDT and CDR2 FYEKMQ (reference sequence). The CDR3 length is 12 residues. Deletions cut 5 bases from V and 3 bases from J, with 8 bases between. This CDR3 is CASSMGLYEQYF. The DNA of the CDR3 is TGTGCCAGCAGCATGGGCCTCTACGAGCAGTACTTC.

The chain links TRBV19 to TRBJ2-7; tentative D call: TRBD1 (6 bases). This CDR3 has 15 amino acids. V was shortened by 3 bases and J by 2 bases, with 14 bases between the two germline ends. Germline loops: CDR1 LNHDA, CDR2 SQIVND (reference sequence). The DNA for the CDR3 is TGTGCCAGTAGTATTGGGACACCTATTACCTACGAGCAGTACTTC. Protein product: CASSIGTPITYEQYF. Filled out from reference TRBV19 and TRBJ2-7, the complete variable domain reads DGGITQSPKYLFRKEGQNVTLSCEQNLNHDAMYWYRQDPGQGLRLIYYSQIVNDFQKGDIAEGYSVSREKKESFPLTVTSAQKNPTAFYLCASSIGTPITYEQYFGPGTRLTVT.

This rearrangement joins TRBV4-1 to TRBJ2-7, with 8 bases identical to TRBD2. There are 18 residues in the CDR3. Germline CDR1 MGHRA, CDR2 YSYEKL. With 0 bases clipped from V and 3 bases from J, the junction kept 13 bases outside the gene matches. CDR3 coding DNA: TGCGCCAGCAGCCAAGATGGGCTAGCGGGCACCTTTGGCTACGAGCAGTACTTC. It is translated as CASSQDGLAGTFGYEQYF.

The chain carries TRBV29-1 and TRBJ1-2, with a tentative D call TRBD1 (5 bases). Looked up from germline, CDR1 is SQVTM and CDR2 is ANQGSEA. This CDR3 has 11 residues. V gave up 8 bases and J gave up 2 bases, with 9 bases separating them. The CDR3 sequence is CSTGANYGYTF. The CDR3 nucleotides are TGCAGCACTGGGGCAAACTATGGCTACACCTTC.

The chain has TRBV28 and TRBJ1-1; tentatively, D is TRBD1 (5 bases). Germline V gives CDR1 MDHEN, CDR2 SYDVKM. The CDR3 extends over 12 amino acids. With 8 bases removed from V and 1 base from J, the gap between germline ends came to 8 bases. The CDR3 DNA sequence: TGTGCCAGCCGGGGGGGGAACACTGAAGCTTTCTTT. Translated, it gives CASRGGNTEAFF.

This chain connects TRBV10-3 to TRBJ2-7; D perhaps matches TRBD2 (6 bases). CDR1 is ENHRY and CDR2 is SYGVKD in the germline V gene. Trimming took off 11 bases at V and 2 bases at J, with 16 bases between the two ends. This CDR3 contains 13 residues. This CDR3 reads CAVSPGGAYEQYF. The CDR3 DNA sequence: TGTGCCGTTTCCCCCGGCGGGGCCTACGAGCAGTACTTC.

The rearrangement links TRBV19 to TRBJ1-5, with D possibly being TRBD1 (5 bases). CDR1 is LNHDA, CDR2 SQIVND, per germline (reference sequence). Trimming took 6 bases from V and 0 from J, leaving 12 bases between them. This CDR3 is 15 amino acids long. In nucleotides, the CDR3 is TGTGCCAGTAGCCAGACAGTTAATAGCAATCAGCCCCAGCATTTT. As protein: CASSQTVNSNQPQHF.

The chain employs TRBV28 and TRBJ2-7, with 9 bases aligning to TRBD2. V gave up 6 bases and J gave up 7 bases; unmatched junction bases: 10. Germline CDR1 and CDR2: MDHEN and SYDVKM. The CDR3 contains 14 residues. The CDR3 bases are TGTGCCAGCAGGGCGGGAGGGAATCGGGGAGAGCAGTACTTC. It specifies CASRAGGNRGEQYF.

This rearrangement joins TRBV7-9 to TRBJ2-1, with D tentatively TRBD2 (5 bases). The CDR3 covers 13 residues. The V end lost 6 bases, the J end lost 7 bases, and 13 bases lay between the germline ends. The V gene's germline CDR1 is SEHNR and CDR2 FQNEAQ (reference sequence). In nucleotides, the CDR3 is TGTGCCAGCAGGCAGCCCAGCGGTAATGAGCAGTTCTTC. Translation: CASRQPSGNEQFF.

The J gene is TRBJ2-1, the V gene TRBV7-2, with 9 bases matching TRBD2. Trimming took 1 base from V and 7 from J; bases not matched to a gene: 5. From germline, CDR1 is SGHTA and CDR2 FQGNSA. This CDR3 is 15 amino acids long. The CDR3 bases are TGTGCCAGCAGCTTAGGGCTAGCGGGGTGGAATGAGCAGTTCTTC. Translating it yields CASSLGLAGWNEQFF.

The chain uses TRBV29-1 and TRBJ2-7; D not certain. Germline CDR1 is SQVTM and CDR2 is ANQGSEA. There are 11 residues in the CDR3. V was shortened by 4 bases and J by 2 bases, with 6 bases between the two germline ends. CDR3 amino acids: CSVASPYEQYF. CDR3 in DNA: TGCAGCGTTGCGTCCCCCTACGAGCAGTACTTC.

The chain links TRBV19 to TRBJ1-1; D is perhaps TRBD1 (5 bases). This CDR3 region has 14 residues. Germline V CDR1 and CDR2: LNHDA, SQIVND (reference sequence). Trimming removed 5 bases from V and 8 bases from J, with 18 bases in between. The chain's CDR3 is CASSPMGRVWEAFF. The CDR3 coding sequence is TGTGCCAGTAGTCCCATGGGCAGGGTTTGGGAAGCTTTCTTT.

The chain couples TRBV12-3 or TRBV12-4 to TRBJ1-2, with 8 nucleotides matching TRBD1. V was clipped by 2 bases and J by 8 bases; unmatched bases: 4. The CDR3 totals 13 residues. The CDR3 spells CASSLIQGGGYTF. The CDR3 DNA reads TGTGCCAGCAGTTTAATACAGGGGGGAGGCTACACCTTC.

The gene calls are TRBV20-1 and TRBJ2-7; no firm D call. This CDR3 is built from 11 residues. Germline lookup yields CDR1 DFQATT and CDR2 SNEGSKA (reference sequence). The V and J ends lost 6 bases and 5 bases respectively, with 11 bases between them. This chain's CDR3 is CSAPRGNEQYF. The CDR3 coding sequence is TGCAGTGCCCCCCGAGGTAACGAGCAGTACTTC.

In its sample, this clone was seen a few times. V gene TRBV30 combines with J gene TRBJ1-6; 7 positions match TRBD1. Germline CDR1 and CDR2: GTSNPN and SVGIG (reference sequence). This CDR3 region has 14 residues. J lost 4 bases, V lost 0 bases, and 0 bases had no gene match. The CDR3 reads CAWSVQGYNSPLHF. The CDR3 region has the DNA TGTGCCTGGAGTGTACAGGGGTATAATTCACCCCTCCACTTT.

The chain recombines TRBV12-3 or TRBV12-4 with TRBJ1-4; TRBD1 agrees at 7 bases. J gave up 6 bases and V 6 bases, and 4 bases lay outside the gene matches. CDR3 size: 13 residues. In DNA, the CDR3 is TGTGCCAGCAGCTCACAGGGGTATGAAAAACTGTTTTTT. As protein: CASSSQGYEKLFF.